One and the same sample provided the 12 T cell receptor beta chains below, sequenced in a study of metastatic and nonmetastatic thyroid tumors (dated by TCRdb to the early 2020s). Library preparation was by PCR. Instrument on record: Illumina HiSeq 4000. TCRdb reran the public reads through fastp at Q25 and MiXCR, keeping productive beta chains. This sample gives thousands of clones in total; over 30% of them show up just once. The top ten clones comprise approximately 24% of the sample. Before undergoing thyroid surgery, none of the patients had been given any kind of treatment. The material sequenced was adjacent normal tissue. The receptor source for this set is a female donor with papillary thyroid cancer or a benign thyroid nodule (not recorded which). Some clones in this sample may be carry-over from other donors' samples.

Judged by abundance, this clone is medium-sized. The CDR3 region has the DNA TGCAGCGTTGAAGATGGTGTGCGGGAACAGGGTGAGGAAAAACTGTTTTTT. This translates into CSVEDGVREQGEEKLFF. This sequence joins TRBV29-1 and TRBJ1-4; D possibly corresponds to TRBD1 (6 bases). Looked up from germline, CDR1 is SQVTM and CDR2 is ANQGSEA. The V and J ends lost 0 bases and 8 bases respectively, with 22 bases between them. This CDR3 has 17 residues. Using reference TRBV29-1 and TRBJ1-4 for the parts outside the CDR3, the full variable domain is SAVISQKPSRDICQRGTSLTIQCQVDSQVTMMFWYRQQPGQSLTLIATANQGSEATYESGFVIDKFPISRPNLTFSTLTVSNMSPEDSSIYLCSVEDGVREQGEEKLFFGSGTQLSVL.

The chain uses TRBV2 and TRBJ2-7; 8 positions agree with TRBD1. From germline, CDR1 is SNHLY and CDR2 FYNNEI. The CDR3 sequence is 15 residues long. Trimming cost V 4 bases and J 4 bases; bases outside gene matches: 9. CDR3 DNA sequence: TGTGCCAGCAGTGGGCTGGGACAGGACGTTTACGAGCAGTACTTC. Amino acids: CASSGLGQDVYEQYF.

Many counts were recorded for this clone. The V gene is TRBV5-6, the J gene TRBJ2-1; 8 bases are shared with TRBD2. Germline V CDR1 and CDR2: SGHDT, YYEEEE. The trim removed 4 bases at V and 0 bases at J, leaving 6 bases unmatched. This CDR3 has 16 amino acids. CDR3 amino acids: CASSSSGTSSYNEQFF. The CDR3 DNA reads TGTGCCAGCAGCAGTTCCGGGACTAGCTCCTACAATGAGCAGTTCTTC.

In its sample, this clone is medium-sized. The chain joins TRBV20-1 to TRBJ2-7; 9 positions match TRBD1. There are 14 residues in the CDR3. Trimming at V came to 6 bases and at J to 0 bases, leaving 6 bases not matched to a gene. Per germline, CDR1 DFQATT and CDR2 SNEGSKA (reference sequence). DNA for the CDR3: TGCAGTGCCTGGGGACAGGGACTCTCCTACGAGCAGTACTTC. This sequence encodes CSAWGQGLSYEQYF.

This clone was counted a few times. This chain joins TRBV10-3 and TRBJ2-7, with 9 positions matching TRBD2. The V segment lost 10 bases and the J segment 4 bases; nucleotides outside the gene matches: 11. This CDR3 contains 14 residues. Germline CDR1 reads ENHRY; CDR2 reads SYGVKD. The CDR3: CATTPGLARYEQYF. The CDR3 nucleotides are TGTGCCACTACCCCGGGACTAGCTAGATACGAGCAGTACTTC.

The chain couples TRBV19 to TRBJ1-2; possibly TRBD1 for D (6 bases). The germline V and J ends were trimmed by 3 bases and 2 bases, with 10 bases remaining between them. Germline values: CDR1 LNHDA, CDR2 SQIVND (reference sequence). The CDR3 has 14 residues. CDR3 region: CASSIRQVNYGYTF. The DNA of the CDR3 is TGTGCCAGTAGTATTCGACAGGTCAACTATGGCTACACCTTC.

About this clone itself: Compared with germline, one end of the junction differs, possibly owing to a read error. The rearrangement joins TRBV20-1 to TRBJ1-6; 11 bases map to TRBD1. Germline CDR1 is DFQATT and CDR2 is SNEGSKA (reference sequence). The CDR3 covers 16 residues. The chain's CDR3 is CSARDRGTGGNSPLHF. CDR3 sequence (DNA): TGCAGTGCTCGAGACCGCGGGACAGGGGGAAATTCACCCCTCCACTTT.

This clone was seen a few times. The chain recombines TRBV5-1 with TRBJ1-2; D might be TRBD1 (5 bases). The CDR3 runs 16 residues. Trimming left V 0 bases short and J 5 bases short, with 17 bases between. Looked up from germline, CDR1 is SGHRS and CDR2 is YFSETQ. CDR3 bases: TGCGCCAGCAGCTTGGAGGGGCAGAGAGGTGGTTATGGCTACACCTTC. Translating gives CASSLEGQRGGYGYTF. Combining the CDR3 with reference TRBV5-1 and TRBJ1-2 gives the whole variable domain KAGVTQTPRYLIKTRGQQVTLSCSPISGHRSVSWYQQTPGQGLQFLFEYFSETQRNKGNFPGRFSGRQFSNSRSEMNVSTLELGDSALYLCASSLEGQRGGYGYTFGSGTRLTVV.

By share, this clone counts as medium-sized. The chain carries TRBV12-3 or TRBV12-4 and TRBJ1-4; no clear D gene. Trimming pared 0 bases from V and 5 bases from J, leaving 4 bases between. The CDR3 spans 13 residues. The CDR3 loop is CASSLAENEKLFF. In nucleotides, the CDR3 is TGTGCCAGCAGTTTAGCCGAAAATGAAAAACTGTTTTTT.

The chain joins TRBV6-1 to TRBJ2-1; 13 bases fit TRBD2. Germline V gene lookup returns CDR1 MNHNS and CDR2 SASEGT. V dropped 5 bases and J dropped 3; count of bases not matched to a gene: 4. CDR3 length equals 16 residues. The CDR3 region is CASSPRTSGSYNEQFF. DNA of the CDR3: TGTGCCAGCAGTCCCAGGACTAGCGGGAGCTACAATGAGCAGTTCTTC.

The table lists this clone with a few counts. The CDR3 DNA is TGTGCCAGTATCCACGCCCCGGGACAGCCGCCTGAAGCTTTCTTT. Translated, it gives CASIHAPGQPPEAFF. The V gene is TRBV6-1, the J gene TRBJ1-1, with 7 bases aligning to TRBD1. V lost 9 bases to trimming and J lost 6 bases; unmatched junction nucleotides: 16. The V gene's germline CDR1 is MNHNS and CDR2 SASEGT. The CDR3 totals 15 residues.

The table lists this clone with a few counts. The chain carries TRBV24-1 and TRBJ2-3; D not certain. Germline V lookup: CDR1 KGHDR, CDR2 SFDVKD. V was trimmed by 1 base and J by 3 bases, leaving 7 bases between them. CDR3 size: 14 residues. In nucleotides, the CDR3 is TGTGCCACCAGTGATTTTGCCGGGACAGATACGCAGTATTTT. This translates into CATSDFAGTDTQYF.